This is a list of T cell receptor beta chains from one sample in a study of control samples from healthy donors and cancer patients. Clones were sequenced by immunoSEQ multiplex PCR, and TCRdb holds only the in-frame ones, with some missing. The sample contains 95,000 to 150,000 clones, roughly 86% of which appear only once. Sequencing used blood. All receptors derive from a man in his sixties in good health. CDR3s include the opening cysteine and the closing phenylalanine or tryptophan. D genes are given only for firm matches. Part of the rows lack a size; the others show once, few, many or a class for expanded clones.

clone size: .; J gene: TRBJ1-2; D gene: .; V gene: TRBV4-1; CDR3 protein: CASSQGPWTANYGYTF; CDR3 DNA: TGCGCCAGCAGCCAAGGCCCCTGGACAGCGAACTATGGCTACACCTTC
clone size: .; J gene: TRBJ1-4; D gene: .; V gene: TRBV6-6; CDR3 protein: CASSRGGGKEKLFF; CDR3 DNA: TGTGCCAGCAGTAGGGGCGGGGGAAAGGAAAAACTGTTTTTT
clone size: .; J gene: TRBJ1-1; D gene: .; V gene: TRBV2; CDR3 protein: CASIRGNTEAFF; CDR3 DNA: TGTGCCAGCATAAGGGGGAACACTGAAGCTTTCTTT
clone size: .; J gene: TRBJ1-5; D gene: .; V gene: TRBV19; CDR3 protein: CASSKINQPQHF; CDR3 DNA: TGTGCCAGTAGTAAAATTAATCAGCCCCAGCATTTT
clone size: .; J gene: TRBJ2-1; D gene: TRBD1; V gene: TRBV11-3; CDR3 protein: CASSLGRGLEQFF; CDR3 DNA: TGTGCCAGCAGCTTAGGCAGGGGGCTCGAGCAGTTCTTC
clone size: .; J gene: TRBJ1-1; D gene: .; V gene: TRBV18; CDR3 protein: CASSPRQGAGNTEAFF; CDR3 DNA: TGTGCCAGCTCACCCAGGCAGGGAGCTGGTAACACTGAAGCTTTCTTT
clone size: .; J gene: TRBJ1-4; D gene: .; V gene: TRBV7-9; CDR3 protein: CASSLVQGEEKLFF; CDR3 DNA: TGTGCCAGCAGCTTAGTCCAGGGAGAGGAAAAACTGTTTTTT
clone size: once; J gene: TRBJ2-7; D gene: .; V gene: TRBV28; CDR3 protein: CASSLGQGNREQYF; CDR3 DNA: TGTGCCAGCAGTTTAGGGCAGGGAAATCGCGAGCAGTACTTC
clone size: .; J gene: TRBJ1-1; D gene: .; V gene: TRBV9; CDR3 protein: CASSVLSHTEAFF; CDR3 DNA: TGTGCCAGCAGCGTGTTAAGTCACACTGAAGCTTTCTTT
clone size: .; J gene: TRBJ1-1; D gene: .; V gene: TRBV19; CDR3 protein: CASTGQTVNTEAFF; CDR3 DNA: TGTGCCAGTACTGGACAGACAGTAAACACTGAAGCTTTCTTT
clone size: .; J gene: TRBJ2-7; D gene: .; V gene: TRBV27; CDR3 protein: CASSLKARIPLTLYEQYF; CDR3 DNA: TGTGCCAGCAGTTTAAAGGCAAGAATACCTCTTACTCTTTACGAGCAGTACTTC
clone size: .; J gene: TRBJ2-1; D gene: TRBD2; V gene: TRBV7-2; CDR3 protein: CASSLSGLDYNEQFF; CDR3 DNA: TGTGCCAGCAGCCTATCAGGACTAGACTACAATGAGCAGTTCTTC
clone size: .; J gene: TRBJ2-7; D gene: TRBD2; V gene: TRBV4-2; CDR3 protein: CASSLRASGGAEAYEQYF; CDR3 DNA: TGTGCCAGCAGCCTCCGGGCTAGCGGGGGGGCGGAAGCCTACGAGCAGTACTTC
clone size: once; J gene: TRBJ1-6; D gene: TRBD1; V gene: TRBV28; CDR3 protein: CASRNSGTGYSPLHF; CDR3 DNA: TGTGCCAGCAGAAATTCAGGGACAGGGTATTCACCCCTCCACTTT
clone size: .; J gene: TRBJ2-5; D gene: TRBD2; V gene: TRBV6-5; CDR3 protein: CASSLAGVTETQYF; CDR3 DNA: TGTGCCAGCAGTTTAGCGGGGGTAACAGAGACCCAGTACTTC
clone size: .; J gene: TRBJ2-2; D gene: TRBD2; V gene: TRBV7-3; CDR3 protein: CASSLRGTINTGELFF; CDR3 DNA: TGTGCCAGCAGCTTACGGGGGACTATTAACACCGGGGAGCTGTTTTTT
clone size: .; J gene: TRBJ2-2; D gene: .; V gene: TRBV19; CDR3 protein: CASSPGLLITGELFF; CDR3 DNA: TGTGCCAGTAGTCCGGGACTCCTAATCACCGGGGAGCTGTTTTTT
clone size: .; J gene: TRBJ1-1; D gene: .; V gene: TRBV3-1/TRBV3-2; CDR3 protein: CASSRVWGTEAFF; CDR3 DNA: TGTGCCAGCAGCCGCGTTTGGGGCACTGAAGCTTTCTTT
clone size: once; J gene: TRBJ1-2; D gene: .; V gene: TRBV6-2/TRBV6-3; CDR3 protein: CASSYVGTGYTF; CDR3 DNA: TGTGCCAGCAGTTACGTCGGGACTGGCTACACCTTC
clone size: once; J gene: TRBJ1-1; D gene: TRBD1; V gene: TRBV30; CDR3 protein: CAWKGSRGRLNTEAFF; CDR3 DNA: TGTGCCTGGAAAGGAAGCAGGGGGCGCTTGAACACTGAAGCTTTCTTT
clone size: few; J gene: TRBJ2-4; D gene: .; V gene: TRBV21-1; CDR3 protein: CASSASGQEVTHLAKNIQYF; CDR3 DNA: TGTGCCAGCAGCGCCTCAGGACAGGAAGTAACCCATTTAGCCAAAAACATTCAGTACTTC
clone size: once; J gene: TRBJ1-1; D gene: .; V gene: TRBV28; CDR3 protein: CASSFFENRAFF; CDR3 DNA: TGTGCCAGCAGTTTTTTTGAGAACCGGGCTTTCTTT
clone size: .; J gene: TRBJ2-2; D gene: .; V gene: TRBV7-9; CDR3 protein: CASTRAQLGTGELFF; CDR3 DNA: TGTGCCAGCACCCGGGCGCAGTTAGGGACCGGGGAGCTGTTTTTT
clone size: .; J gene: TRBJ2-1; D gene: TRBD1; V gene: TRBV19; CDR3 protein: CASTKTSGTGVTNEQFF; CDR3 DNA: TGTGCCAGTACCAAAACTTCCGGGACAGGGGTGACTAATGAGCAGTTCTTC
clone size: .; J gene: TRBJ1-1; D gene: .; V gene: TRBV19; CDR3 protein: CATRRDPAGVYTEAFF; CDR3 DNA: TGTGCCACCAGGCGGGACCCGGCGGGCGTGTACACTGAAGCTTTCTTT
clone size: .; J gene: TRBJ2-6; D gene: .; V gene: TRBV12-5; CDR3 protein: CASGISGANVLTF; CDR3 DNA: TGTGCTAGTGGTATCTCTGGGGCCAACGTCCTGACTTTC
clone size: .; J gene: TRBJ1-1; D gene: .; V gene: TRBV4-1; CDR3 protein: CASSLNGQVRTEAFF; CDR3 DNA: TGCGCCAGCAGCCTTAACGGGCAGGTTCGGACTGAAGCTTTCTTT
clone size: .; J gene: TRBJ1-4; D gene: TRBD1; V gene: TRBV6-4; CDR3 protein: CASRASGTVNEKLFF; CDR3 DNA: TGTGCCAGCAGGGCTTCGGGGACAGTTAATGAAAAACTGTTTTTT
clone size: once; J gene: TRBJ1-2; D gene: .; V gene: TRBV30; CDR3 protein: CAWTRGGDRGYTF; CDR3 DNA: TGTGCCTGGACCCGGGGGGGGGACCGCGGCTACACCTTC
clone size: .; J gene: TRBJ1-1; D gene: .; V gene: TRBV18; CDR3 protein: CASSPGGNTEAFF; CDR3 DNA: TGTGCCAGCTCACCAGGGGGGAACACTGAAGCTTTCTTT
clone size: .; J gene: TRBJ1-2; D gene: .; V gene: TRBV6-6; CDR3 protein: CASRKPTTNYGYTF; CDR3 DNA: TGTGCCAGCAGGAAACCTACAACAAACTATGGCTACACCTTC
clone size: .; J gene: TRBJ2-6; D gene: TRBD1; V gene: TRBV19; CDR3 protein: CASKTGQASGANVLTF; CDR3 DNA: TGTGCCAGTAAAACGGGACAGGCTTCTGGGGCCAACGTCCTGACTTTC
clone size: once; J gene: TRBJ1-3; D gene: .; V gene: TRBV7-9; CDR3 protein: CASSVPTESGNTIYF; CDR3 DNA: TGTGCCAGCAGCGTACCGACAGAGTCTGGAAACACCATATATTTT
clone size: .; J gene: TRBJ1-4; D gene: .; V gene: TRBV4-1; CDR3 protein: CASSRGTAAGEKLFF; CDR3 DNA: TGCGCCAGCAGCCGAGGGACGGCAGCGGGTGAAAAACTGTTTTTT
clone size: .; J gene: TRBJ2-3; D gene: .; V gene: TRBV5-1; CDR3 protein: CASSLGDTQYF; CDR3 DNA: TGCGCCAGCAGCTTGGGAGATACGCAGTATTTT
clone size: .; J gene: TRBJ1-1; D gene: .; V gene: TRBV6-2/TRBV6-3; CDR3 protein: CASSRADGLNTEAFF; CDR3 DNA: TGTGCCAGCAGTAGGGCGGACGGTTTGAACACTGAAGCTTTCTTT
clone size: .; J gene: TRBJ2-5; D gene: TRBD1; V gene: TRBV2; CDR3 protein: CASSWTDRGGETQYF; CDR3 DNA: TGTGCCAGCTCATGGACCGACAGGGGCGGAGAGACCCAGTACTTC
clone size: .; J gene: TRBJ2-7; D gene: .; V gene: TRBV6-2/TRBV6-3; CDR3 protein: CASSYSPIGGSYEQYF; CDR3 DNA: TGTGCCAGCAGTTACTCGCCCATCGGCGGCTCCTACGAGCAGTACTTC
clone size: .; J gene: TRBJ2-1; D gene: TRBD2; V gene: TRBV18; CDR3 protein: CASSHHRSGGGNEQFF; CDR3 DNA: TGTGCCAGCTCCCACCACAGAAGCGGGGGGGGCAATGAGCAGTTCTTC
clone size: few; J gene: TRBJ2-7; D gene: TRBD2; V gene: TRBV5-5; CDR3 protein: CASSWTSGGSYEQYF; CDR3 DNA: TGTGCCAGCAGTTGGACTAGCGGGGGGTCCTACGAGCAGTACTTC
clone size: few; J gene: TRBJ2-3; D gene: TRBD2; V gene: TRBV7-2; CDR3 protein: CAVSLAGFYTQYF; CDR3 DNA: TGTGCCGTGAGCCTAGCGGGGTTCTATACGCAGTATTTT
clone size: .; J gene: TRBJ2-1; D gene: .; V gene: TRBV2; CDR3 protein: CASSVTKMILYNEQFF; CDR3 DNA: TGTGCCAGCAGTGTTACAAAGATGATCCTCTACAATGAGCAGTTCTTC
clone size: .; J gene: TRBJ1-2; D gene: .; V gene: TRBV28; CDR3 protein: CASSLPRLADSYGYTF; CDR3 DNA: TGTGCCAGCAGTTTACCCCGCTTGGCCGACTCCTATGGCTACACCTTC
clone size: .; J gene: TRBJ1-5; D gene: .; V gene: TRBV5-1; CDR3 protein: CASSLRGLDNQPQHF; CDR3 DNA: TGCGCCAGCAGCTTGCGAGGGTTGGACAATCAGCCCCAGCATTTT
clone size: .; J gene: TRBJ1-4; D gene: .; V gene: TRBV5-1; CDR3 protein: CASSFGSGGNEKLFF; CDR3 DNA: TGCGCCAGCAGCTTCGGTAGTGGCGGTAATGAAAAACTGTTTTTT
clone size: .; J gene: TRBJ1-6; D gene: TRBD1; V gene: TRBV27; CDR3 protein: CASNAGGYNSPLHF; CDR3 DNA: TGTGCCAGCAATGCAGGGGGTTATAATTCACCCCTCCACTTT
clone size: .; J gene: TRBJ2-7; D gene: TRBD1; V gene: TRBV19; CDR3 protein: CASKEDRGAYEQYF; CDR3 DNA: TGTGCCAGTAAAGAGGACAGGGGCGCTTACGAGCAGTACTTC
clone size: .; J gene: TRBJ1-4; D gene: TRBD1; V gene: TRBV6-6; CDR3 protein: CASSSSGTGHLEKLFF; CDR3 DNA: TGTGCCAGCAGTTCAAGCGGGACAGGGCATTTGGAAAAACTGTTTTTT
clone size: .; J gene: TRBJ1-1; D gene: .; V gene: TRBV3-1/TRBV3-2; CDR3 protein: CASSQNWAARAEAFF; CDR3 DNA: TGTGCCAGCAGCCAGAATTGGGCGGCGAGGGCTGAAGCTTTCTTT
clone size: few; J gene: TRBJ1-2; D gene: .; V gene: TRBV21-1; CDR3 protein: CASTQGIGYGYTF; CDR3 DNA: TGTGCCAGCACTCAGGGGATCGGCTATGGCTACACCTTC
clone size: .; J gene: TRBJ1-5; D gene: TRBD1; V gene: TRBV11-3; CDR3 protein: CASSLLRIDREFNSNQPQHF; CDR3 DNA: TGTGCCAGCAGCTTATTAAGGATTGACAGGGAATTTAATAGCAATCAGCCCCAGCATTTT
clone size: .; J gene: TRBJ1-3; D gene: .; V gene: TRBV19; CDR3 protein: CASSIGASSGNTIYF; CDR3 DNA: TGTGCCAGTAGTATCGGCGCGTCCTCTGGAAACACCATATATTTT